The sequence of this T cell receptor (beta chain) was determined in a study of PD-L1 blockade in urothelial cancer. In the study overall: Males with bladder-origin urothelial cancer made up about 85% of the roughly 29 patients. Analyses were performed on blood at 3 weeks after treatment start (the second dose) and at 6 weeks.

The CDR3 is 13 residues long. With 3 bases removed from V and 1 base from J, the gap between germline ends came to 8 bases. Germline V gives CDR1 SGHNT, CDR2 YYREEE (reference sequence). TCRdb keeps only in-frame clones here, not all; method: immunoSEQ multiplex PCR. The sample yields approximately 63,000 clones, 75% to 85% seen once. The time point here: pretreatment peripheral blood. The sequence was obtained from a man between 65 and 85 years old with urothelial cancer. This material consisted of PBMCs, taken around atezolizumab (anti-PD-L1) treatment. This sequence joins TRBV5-4 and TRBJ2-7; tentatively, D is TRBD1 (5 bases). CDR3 bases: TGTGCCAGCAGCTCTAGACAGTCCTACGAGCAGTACTTC. It translates to CASSSRQSYEQYF.